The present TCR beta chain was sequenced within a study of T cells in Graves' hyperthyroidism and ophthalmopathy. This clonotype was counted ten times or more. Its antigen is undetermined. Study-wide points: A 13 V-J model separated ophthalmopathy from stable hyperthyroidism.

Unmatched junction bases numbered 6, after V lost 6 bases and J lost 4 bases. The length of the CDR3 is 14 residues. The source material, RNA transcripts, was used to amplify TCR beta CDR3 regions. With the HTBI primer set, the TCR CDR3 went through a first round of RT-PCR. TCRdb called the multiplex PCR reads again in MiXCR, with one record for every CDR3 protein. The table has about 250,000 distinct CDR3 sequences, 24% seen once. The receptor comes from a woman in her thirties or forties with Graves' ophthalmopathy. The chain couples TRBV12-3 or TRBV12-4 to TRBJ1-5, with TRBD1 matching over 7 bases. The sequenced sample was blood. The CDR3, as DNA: TGTGCCAGCAGGCTAGGACAGGAGAATCAGCCCCAGCATTTT. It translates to CASRLGQENQPQHF.